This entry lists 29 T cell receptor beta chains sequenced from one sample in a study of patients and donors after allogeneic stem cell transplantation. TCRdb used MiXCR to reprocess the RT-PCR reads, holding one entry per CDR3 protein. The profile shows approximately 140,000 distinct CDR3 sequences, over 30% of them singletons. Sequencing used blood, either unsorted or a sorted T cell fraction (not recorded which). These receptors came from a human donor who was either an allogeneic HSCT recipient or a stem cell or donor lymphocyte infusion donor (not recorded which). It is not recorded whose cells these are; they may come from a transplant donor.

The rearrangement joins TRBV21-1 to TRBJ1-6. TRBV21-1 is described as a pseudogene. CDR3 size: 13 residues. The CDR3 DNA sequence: TGTGCCAGCAGCAGCCGAGTCGATTCACCCCTCCACTTT. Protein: CASSSRVDSPLHF.

The CDR3 is CASSQFRETQYF. The CDR3 DNA follows: TGTGCCAGCAGCCAATTTCGAGAGACCCAGTACTTC. The V and J genes are TRBV3-1 and TRBJ2-5; D not certain. This CDR3 is built from 12 residues. The germline gives CDR1 LGHDT, CDR2 YNNKEL (reference sequence). The ends were cut back, 2 bases at V and 4 bases at J, with 5 bases in the middle.

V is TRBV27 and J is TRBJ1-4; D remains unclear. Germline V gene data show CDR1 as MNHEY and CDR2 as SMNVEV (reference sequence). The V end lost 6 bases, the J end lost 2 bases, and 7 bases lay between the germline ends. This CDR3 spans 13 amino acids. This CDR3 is CASRGGTNEKLFF. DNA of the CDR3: TGTGCCAGCAGGGGAGGCACTAATGAAAAACTGTTTTTT.

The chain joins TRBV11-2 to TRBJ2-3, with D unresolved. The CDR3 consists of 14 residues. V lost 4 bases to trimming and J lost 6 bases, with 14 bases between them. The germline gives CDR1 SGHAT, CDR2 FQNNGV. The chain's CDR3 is CASSSALPRDTQYF. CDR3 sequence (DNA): TGTGCCAGCAGCTCGGCCCTCCCGCGCGATACGCAGTATTTT.

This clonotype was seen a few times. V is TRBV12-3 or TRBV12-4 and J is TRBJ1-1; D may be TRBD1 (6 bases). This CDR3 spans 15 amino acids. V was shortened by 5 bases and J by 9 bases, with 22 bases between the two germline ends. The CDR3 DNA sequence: TGTGCCAGCAGTCCAGTTGGGACACCCGGACGGAAAGCTTTCTTT. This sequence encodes CASSPVGTPGRKAFF.

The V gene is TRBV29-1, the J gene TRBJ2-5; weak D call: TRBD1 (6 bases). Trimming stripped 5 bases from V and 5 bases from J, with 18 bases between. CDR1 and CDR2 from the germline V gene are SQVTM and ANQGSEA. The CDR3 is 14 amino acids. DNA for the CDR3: TGCAGCGTTCCGTGGTACAGGGATCACGAGACCCAGTACTTC. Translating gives CSVPWYRDHETQYF.

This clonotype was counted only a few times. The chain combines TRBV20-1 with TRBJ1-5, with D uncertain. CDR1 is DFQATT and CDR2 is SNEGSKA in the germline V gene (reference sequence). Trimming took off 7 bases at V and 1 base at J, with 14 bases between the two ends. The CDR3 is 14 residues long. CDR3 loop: CSVRSLGSNQPQHF. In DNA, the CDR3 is TGCAGTGTAAGGAGCCTGGGGAGCAATCAGCCCCAGCATTTT.

CDR3 sequence: CASSAGQGARFNIQYF. The DNA for the CDR3 is TGTGCCAGCAGCGCTGGACAGGGGGCGCGCTTCAACATTCAGTACTTC. The V gene is TRBV2, the J gene TRBJ2-4; 11 nucleotides agree with TRBD1. Germline CDR1 is SNHLY and CDR2 is FYNNEI. This CDR3 has 16 residues. The V gene end was trimmed by 6 bases and the J gene end by 7 bases; junction bases not matched to a gene: 11.

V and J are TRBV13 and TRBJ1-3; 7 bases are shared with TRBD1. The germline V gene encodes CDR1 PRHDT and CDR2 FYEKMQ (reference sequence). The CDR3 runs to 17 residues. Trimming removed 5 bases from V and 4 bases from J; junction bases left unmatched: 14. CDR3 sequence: CASSATRLGDRGNTIYF. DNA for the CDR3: TGTGCCAGCAGCGCGACTAGGCTTGGGGACAGAGGAAACACCATATATTTT.

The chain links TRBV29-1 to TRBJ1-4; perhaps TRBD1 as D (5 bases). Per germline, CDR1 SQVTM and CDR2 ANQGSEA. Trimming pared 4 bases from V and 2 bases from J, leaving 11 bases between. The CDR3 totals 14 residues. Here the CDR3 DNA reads TGCAGCGTTGCGACGGGGCAGACTAATGAAAAACTGTTTTTT. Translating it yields CSVATGQTNEKLFF.

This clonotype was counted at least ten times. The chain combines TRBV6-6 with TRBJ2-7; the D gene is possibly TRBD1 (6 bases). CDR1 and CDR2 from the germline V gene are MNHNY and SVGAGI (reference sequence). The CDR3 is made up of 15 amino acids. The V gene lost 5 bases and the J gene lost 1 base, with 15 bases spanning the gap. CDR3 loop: CASSTWDTLSYEQYV. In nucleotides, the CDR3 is TGTGCCAGCAGTACTTGGGACACCTTATCCTACGAGCAGTACGTC.

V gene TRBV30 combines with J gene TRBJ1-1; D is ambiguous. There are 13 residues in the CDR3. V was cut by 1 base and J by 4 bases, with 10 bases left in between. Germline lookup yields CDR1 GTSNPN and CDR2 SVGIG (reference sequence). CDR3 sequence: CAWSEGIGTEAFF. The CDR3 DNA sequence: TGTGCCTGGAGTGAGGGAATCGGCACTGAAGCTTTCTTT. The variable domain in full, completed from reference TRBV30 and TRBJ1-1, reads SQTIHQWPATLVQPVGSPLSLECTVEGTSNPNLYWYRQAAGRGLQLLFYSVGIGQISSEVPQNLSASRPQDRQFILSSKKLLLSDSGFYLCAWSEGIGTEAFFGQGTRLTVV.

CDR3 bases: TGCGCCAGCAGCCAAGTACAGGCCCAGGGGTTGTACTATGGCTACACCTTC. Translation gives CASSQVQAQGLYYGYTF. J is TRBJ1-2 and V is TRBV4-3; D is perhaps TRBD1 (6 bases). Trimming shortened V by 1 base and J by 3 bases, and 18 bases separated the two germline ends. CDR3 length: 17 amino acids. CDR1 is LGHNA and CDR2 is YSLEER in the germline V gene.

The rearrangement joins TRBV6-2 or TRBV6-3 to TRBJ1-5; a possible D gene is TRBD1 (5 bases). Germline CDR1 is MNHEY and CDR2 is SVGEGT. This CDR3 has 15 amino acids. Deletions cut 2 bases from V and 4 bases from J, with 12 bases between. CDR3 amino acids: CASSYAGTANQPQHF. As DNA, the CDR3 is TGTGCCAGCAGTTACGCCGGGACGGCGAATCAGCCCCAGCATTTT.

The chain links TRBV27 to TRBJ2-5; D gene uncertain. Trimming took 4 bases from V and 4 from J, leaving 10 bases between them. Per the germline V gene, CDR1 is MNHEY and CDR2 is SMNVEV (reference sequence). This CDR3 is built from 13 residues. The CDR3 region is CASSSRLPETQYF. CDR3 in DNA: TGTGCCAGCAGTTCGCGACTCCCAGAGACCCAGTACTTC.

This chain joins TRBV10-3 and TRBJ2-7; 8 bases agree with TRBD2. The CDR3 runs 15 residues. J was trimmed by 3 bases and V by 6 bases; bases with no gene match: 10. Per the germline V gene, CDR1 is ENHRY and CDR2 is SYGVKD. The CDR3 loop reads CAISSGGRGGYEQYF. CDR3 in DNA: TGTGCCATCAGCTCGGGGGGGAGAGGTGGCTACGAGCAGTACTTC.

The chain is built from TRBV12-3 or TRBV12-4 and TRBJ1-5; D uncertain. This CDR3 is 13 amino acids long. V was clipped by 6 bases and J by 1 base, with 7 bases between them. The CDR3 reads CASRRTSNQPQHF. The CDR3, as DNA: TGTGCCAGCAGGAGGACGAGCAATCAGCCCCAGCATTTT.

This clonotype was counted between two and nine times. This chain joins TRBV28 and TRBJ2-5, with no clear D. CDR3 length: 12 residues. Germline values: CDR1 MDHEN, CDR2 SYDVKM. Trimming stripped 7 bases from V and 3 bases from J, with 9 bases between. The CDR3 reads CASTSRKETQYF. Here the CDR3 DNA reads TGTGCCAGCACGTCGAGGAAAGAGACCCAGTACTTC.

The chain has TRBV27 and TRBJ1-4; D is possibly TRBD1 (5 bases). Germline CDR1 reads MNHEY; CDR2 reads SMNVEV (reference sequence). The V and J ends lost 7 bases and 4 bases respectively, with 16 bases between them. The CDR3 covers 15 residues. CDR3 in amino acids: CASTPFGAYNEKLFF. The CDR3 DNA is TGTGCCAGCACCCCTTTCGGGGCTTATAATGAAAAACTGTTTTTT.

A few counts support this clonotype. CDR3 DNA: TGCGCCAGCAGCCAAGAACAGGGACGCACCGGGGAGCTGTTTTTT. Protein product: CASSQEQGRTGELFF. The chain employs TRBV4-3 and TRBJ2-2; D perhaps matches TRBD1 (6 bases). The ends were cut back, 0 bases at V and 4 bases at J, with 9 bases in the middle. CDR1 and CDR2 (germline): LGHNA, YSLEER. This CDR3 region has 15 residues.

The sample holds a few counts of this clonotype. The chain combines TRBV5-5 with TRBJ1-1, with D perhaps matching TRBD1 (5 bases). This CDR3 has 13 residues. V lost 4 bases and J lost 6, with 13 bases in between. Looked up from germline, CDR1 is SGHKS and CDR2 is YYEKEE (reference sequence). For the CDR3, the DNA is TGTGCCAGCAGCCTGCGGGTAGGGGCTGAAGCTTTCTTT. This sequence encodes CASSLRVGAEAFF.

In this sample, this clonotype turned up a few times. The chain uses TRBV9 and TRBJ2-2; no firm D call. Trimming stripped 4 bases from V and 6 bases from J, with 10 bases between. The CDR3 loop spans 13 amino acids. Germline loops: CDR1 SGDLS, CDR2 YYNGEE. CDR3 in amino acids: CASSPSGSGELFF. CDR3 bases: TGTGCCAGCAGCCCTAGTGGGTCCGGGGAGCTGTTTTTT.

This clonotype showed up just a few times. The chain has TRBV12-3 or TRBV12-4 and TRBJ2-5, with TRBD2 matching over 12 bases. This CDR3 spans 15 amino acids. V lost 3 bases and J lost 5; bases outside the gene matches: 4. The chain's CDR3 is CASSLTSGGVETQYF. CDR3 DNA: TGTGCCAGCAGTTTGACTAGCGGGGGAGTGGAGACCCAGTACTTC.

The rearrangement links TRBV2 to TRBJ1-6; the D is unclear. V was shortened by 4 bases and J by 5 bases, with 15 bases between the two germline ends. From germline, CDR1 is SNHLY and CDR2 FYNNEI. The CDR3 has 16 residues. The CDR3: CASSVARGNDNSPLHF. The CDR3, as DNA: TGTGCCAGCAGTGTAGCAAGAGGAAATGATAATTCACCCCTCCACTTT. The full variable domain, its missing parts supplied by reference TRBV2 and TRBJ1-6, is EPEVTQTPSHQVTQMGQEVILRCVPISNHLYFYWYRQILGQKVEFLVSFYNNEISEKSEIFDDQFSVERPDGSNFTLKIRSTKLEDSAMYFCASSVARGNDNSPLHFGNGTRLTVT.

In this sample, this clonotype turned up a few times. This CDR3 is CASSLTGIERGYTF. CDR3 in DNA: TGCGCCAGCAGCTTGACAGGGATCGAACGGGGCTACACCTTC. V gene TRBV5-1 combines with J gene TRBJ1-2, with D perhaps TRBD1 (6 bases). Trimming stripped 1 base from V and 8 bases from J, with 15 bases between. The germline CDR1 and CDR2 sequences are SGHRS and YFSETQ. CDR3 length: 14 residues.

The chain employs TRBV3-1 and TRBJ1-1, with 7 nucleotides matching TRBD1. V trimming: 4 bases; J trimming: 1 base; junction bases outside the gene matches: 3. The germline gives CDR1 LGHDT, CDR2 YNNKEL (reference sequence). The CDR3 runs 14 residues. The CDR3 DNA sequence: TGTGCCAGCAGCCTCCGGGACAGGAACACTGAAGCTTTCTTT. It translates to CASSLRDRNTEAFF.

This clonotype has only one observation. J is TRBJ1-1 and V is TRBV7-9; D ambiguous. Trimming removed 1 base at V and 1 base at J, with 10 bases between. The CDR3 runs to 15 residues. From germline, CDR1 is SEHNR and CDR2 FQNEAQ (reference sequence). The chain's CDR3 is CASSLVPEWNTEAFF. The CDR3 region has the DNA TGTGCCAGCAGCTTAGTTCCAGAGTGGAACACTGAAGCTTTCTTT. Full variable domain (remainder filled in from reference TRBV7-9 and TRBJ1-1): DTGVSQNPRHKITKRGQNVTFRCDPISEHNRLYWYRQTLGQGPEFLTYFQNEAQLEKSRLLSDRFSAERPKGSFSTLEIQRTEQGDSAMYLCASSLVPEWNTEAFFGQGTRLTVV.

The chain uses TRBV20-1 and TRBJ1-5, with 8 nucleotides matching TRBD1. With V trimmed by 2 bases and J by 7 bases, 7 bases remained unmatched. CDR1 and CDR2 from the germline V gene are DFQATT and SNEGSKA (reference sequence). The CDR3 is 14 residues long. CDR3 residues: CSARKDREIQPQHF. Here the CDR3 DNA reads TGCAGTGCTAGAAAGGACAGGGAAATACAGCCCCAGCATTTT.

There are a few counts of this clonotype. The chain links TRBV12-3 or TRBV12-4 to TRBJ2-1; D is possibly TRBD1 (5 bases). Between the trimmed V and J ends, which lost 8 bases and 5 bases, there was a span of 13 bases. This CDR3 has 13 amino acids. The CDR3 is CASGRAVNNEQFF. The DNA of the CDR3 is TGTGCCAGCGGCAGGGCAGTGAACAATGAGCAGTTCTTC.